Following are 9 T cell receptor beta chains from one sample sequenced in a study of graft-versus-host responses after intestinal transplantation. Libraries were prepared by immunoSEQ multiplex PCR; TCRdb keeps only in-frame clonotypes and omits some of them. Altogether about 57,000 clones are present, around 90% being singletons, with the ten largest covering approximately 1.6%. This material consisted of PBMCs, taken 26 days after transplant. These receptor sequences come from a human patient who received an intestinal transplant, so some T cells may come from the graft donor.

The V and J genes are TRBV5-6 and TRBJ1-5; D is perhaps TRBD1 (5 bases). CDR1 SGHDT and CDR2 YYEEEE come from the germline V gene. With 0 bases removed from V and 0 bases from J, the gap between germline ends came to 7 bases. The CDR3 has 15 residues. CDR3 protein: CASSLAGPSNQPQHF. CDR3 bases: TGTGCCAGCAGCTTGGCAGGGCCTAGCAATCAGCCCCAGCATTTT.

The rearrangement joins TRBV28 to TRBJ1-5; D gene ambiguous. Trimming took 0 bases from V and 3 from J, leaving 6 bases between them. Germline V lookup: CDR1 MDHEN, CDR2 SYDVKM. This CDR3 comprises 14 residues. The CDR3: CASSLWAVNQPQHF. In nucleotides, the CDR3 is TGTGCCAGCAGTTTATGGGCGGTCAATCAGCCCCAGCATTTT.

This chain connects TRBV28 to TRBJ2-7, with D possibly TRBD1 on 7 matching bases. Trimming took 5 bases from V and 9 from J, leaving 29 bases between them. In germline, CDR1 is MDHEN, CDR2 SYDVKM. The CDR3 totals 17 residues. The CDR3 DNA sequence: TGTGCCAGCAGTCCCCCAGGGGGACTGGGGTCCCCCAGCGGGCAGTACTTC. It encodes CASSPPGGLGSPSGQYF. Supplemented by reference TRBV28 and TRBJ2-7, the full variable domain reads DVKVTQSSRYLVKRTGEKVFLECVQDMDHENMFWYRQDPGLGLRLIYFSYDVKMKEKGDIPEGYSVSREKKERFSLILESASTNQTSMYLCASSPPGGLGSPSGQYFGPGTRLTVT.

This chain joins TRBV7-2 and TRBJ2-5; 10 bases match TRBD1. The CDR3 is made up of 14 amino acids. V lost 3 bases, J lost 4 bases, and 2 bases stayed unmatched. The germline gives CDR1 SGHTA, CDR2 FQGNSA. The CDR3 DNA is TGTGCCAGCAGCTTTAGGACAGGGGGAGAGACCCAGTACTTC. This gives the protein CASSFRTGGETQYF.

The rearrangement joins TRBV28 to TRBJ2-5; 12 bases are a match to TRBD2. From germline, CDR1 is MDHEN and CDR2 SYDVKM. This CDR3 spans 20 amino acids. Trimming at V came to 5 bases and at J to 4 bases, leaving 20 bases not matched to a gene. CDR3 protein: CASSHTRFGLAGGPGETQYF. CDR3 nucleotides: TGTGCCAGCAGTCACACGCGGTTCGGGCTAGCGGGGGGGCCGGGAGAGACCCAGTACTTC.

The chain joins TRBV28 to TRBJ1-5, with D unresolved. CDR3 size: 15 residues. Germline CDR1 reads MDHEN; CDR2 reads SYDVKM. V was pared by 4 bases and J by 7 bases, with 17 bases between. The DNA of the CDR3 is TGTGCCAGCAGTTCCTCTGAGGGATTAAGGCAGCCCCAGCATTTT. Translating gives CASSSSEGLRQPQHF. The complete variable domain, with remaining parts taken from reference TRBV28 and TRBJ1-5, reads DVKVTQSSRYLVKRTGEKVFLECVQDMDHENMFWYRQDPGLGLRLIYFSYDVKMKEKGDIPEGYSVSREKKERFSLILESASTNQTSMYLCASSSSEGLRQPQHFGDGTRLSIL.

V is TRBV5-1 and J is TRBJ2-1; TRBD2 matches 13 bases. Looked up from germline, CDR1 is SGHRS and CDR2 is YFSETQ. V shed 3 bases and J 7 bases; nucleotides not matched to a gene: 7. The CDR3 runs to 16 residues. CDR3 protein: CASSWRTSGSANEQFF. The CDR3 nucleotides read TGCGCCAGCAGCTGGAGGACTAGCGGGAGCGCAAATGAGCAGTTCTTC.

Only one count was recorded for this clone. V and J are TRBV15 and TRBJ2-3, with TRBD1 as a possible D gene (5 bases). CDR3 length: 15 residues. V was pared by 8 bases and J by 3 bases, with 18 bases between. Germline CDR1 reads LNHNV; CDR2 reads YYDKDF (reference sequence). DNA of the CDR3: TGTGCCACCCGCCCGGTAGGGGCCTCGACAGATACGCAGTATTTT. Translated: CATRPVGASTDTQYF. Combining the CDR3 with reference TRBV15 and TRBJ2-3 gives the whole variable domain DAMVIQNPRYQVTQFGKPVTLSCSQTLNHNVMYWYQQKSSQAPKLLFHYYDKDFNNEADTPDNFQSRRPNTSFCFLDIRSPGLGDTAMYLCATRPVGASTDTQYFGPGTRLTVL.

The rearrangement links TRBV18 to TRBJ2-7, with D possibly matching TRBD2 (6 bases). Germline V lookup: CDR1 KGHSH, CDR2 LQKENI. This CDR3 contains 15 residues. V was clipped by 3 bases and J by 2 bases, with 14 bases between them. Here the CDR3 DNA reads TGTGCCAGCTCACCGACGGCTAGCGAGACCTACGAGCAGTACTTC. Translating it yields CASSPTASETYEQYF. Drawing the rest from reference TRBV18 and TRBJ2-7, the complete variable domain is NAGVMQNPRHLVRRRGQEARLRCSPMKGHSHVYWYRQLPEEGLKFMVYLQKENIIDESGMPKERFSAEFPKEGPSILRIQQVVRGDSAAYFCASSPTASETYEQYFGPGTRLTVT.